Listed here is a single T cell receptor (beta chain). The antigen remains undetermined. This sample is drawn from a study of shared clonotypes between healthy human individuals. Study context: Per-donor plates numbered three CD4 naive, three CD4 memory, two CD8 naive and one CD8 memory. Study-wide findings and caveats: A few donors shared approximately 5% of their naive CD4 clonotypes.

Measured with immunoSEQ multiplex PCR; TCRdb has only the in-frame clones, and not every one. The profile covers roughly 2,300,000 clones, with around 93% appearing a single time and 0.3% to 0.4% taken by the ten largest. CDR1 is LNHNV, CDR2 YYDKDF, per germline (reference sequence). The V and J ends lost 8 bases and 10 bases respectively, with 18 bases between them. This CDR3 comprises 13 residues. Among the donors, all were Caucasian adults who lived in Nashville, Tennessee. The authors divided CD4+ cells into CD45RA+ naive and CD45RA-negative memory subsets. The receptor comes from a man between 18 and 29 years old in good health. Some clones in this sample may be carry-over from other donors' samples. Material: naive CD4+ T cells from PBMCs. Subset reported: CD45RA+ positively selected. The chain employs TRBV15 and TRBJ1-5; D may be TRBD1 (6 bases). CDR3 nucleotide sequence: TGTGCCACCGCCAGGGACAACGTCCGACCCCAGCATTTT. Protein: CATARDNVRPQHF.